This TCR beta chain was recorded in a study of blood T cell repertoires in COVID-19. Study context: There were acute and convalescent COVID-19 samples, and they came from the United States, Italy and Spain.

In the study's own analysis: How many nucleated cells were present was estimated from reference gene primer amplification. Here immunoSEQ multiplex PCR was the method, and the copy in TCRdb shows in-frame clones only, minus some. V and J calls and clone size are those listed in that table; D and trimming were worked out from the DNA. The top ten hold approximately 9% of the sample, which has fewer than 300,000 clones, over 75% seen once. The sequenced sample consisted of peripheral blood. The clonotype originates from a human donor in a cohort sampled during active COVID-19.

The CDR3 region has the DNA TGTGCCAGCAGCGCCTGGGCTGGAACTGAAGCTTTCTTT. Translated: CASSAWAGTEAFF. This chain connects TRBV5-6 to TRBJ1-1; no firm D call. The V and J ends lost 4 bases and 5 bases respectively, with 12 bases between them. CDR3 length: 13 residues. The germline CDR1 and CDR2 sequences are SGHDT and YYEEEE.